The sequence of this T cell receptor beta chain was determined in a study of blood T cell repertoires in COVID-19. Background on the study: PBMCs, B-cell-depleted T cells, or T cells were the source of the cDNA or gDNA that made up the material.

Sequencing used immunoSEQ multiplex PCR; TCRdb keeps in-frame clones, though not all of them. The sample shows fewer than 350,000 clones, about 89% of them seen only once. Assignments of participants to cohorts depended upon their own reported clinical history. All recovered Cohort 3 donors got two negative PCRs, got clearance, or saw symptom resolution. Trimming shortened V by 6 bases and J by 5 bases, and 12 bases separated the two germline ends. From germline, CDR1 is MDHEN and CDR2 SYDVKM. The CDR3 totals 13 residues. The chain carries TRBV28 and TRBJ2-3; D might be TRBD1 (6 bases). The clonotype comes from a middle-aged woman who had recovered from COVID-19. Sequencing was carried out using PBMCs or T cells enriched from blood (not recorded which). The CDR3 nucleotides read TGTGCCAGCAGCCTGGGGGCGGGAGATACGCAGTATTTT. It is translated as CASSLGAGDTQYF.